This is a list of T cell receptor beta chains from one sample in a study of blood T cell repertoires in COVID-19. Sequencing was performed with immunoSEQ multiplex PCR; in TCRdb, only in-frame clones are kept and a portion is missing. Among approximately 190,000 clones listed, roughly 80% were seen once. Source material: peripheral blood. Receptor source: a man between 60 and 75 years old with acute or convalescent COVID-19. Each CDR3 is given with its conserved first and last residue. The D gene is left open where the match is weak. The size of a clone is reported for some rows only, either as once, few or many, or as a class for expanded clones.

clone size	V gene	J gene	D gene	CDR3 protein	CDR3 DNA
.	TRBV30	TRBJ2-1	TRBD2	CAWSWASGRARYNEQFF	TGTGCCTGGAGTTGGGCTAGCGGGAGGGCCAGATACAATGAGCAGTTCTTC
once	TRBV4-3	TRBJ1-2	.	CASSHGQNYGYTF	TGCGCCAGCAGCCACGGACAGAACTATGGCTACACCTTC
.	TRBV6-2/TRBV6-3	TRBJ1-5	TRBD1	CASSPRTGGGTRNQPQHF	TGTGCCAGCAGCCCTAGGACAGGGGGTGGTACTCGCAATCAGCCCCAGCATTTT
.	TRBV19	TRBJ2-3	TRBD2	CASSIIKRGGQDTQYF	TGTGCCAGTAGTATAATTAAGCGGGGGGGCCAAGATACGCAGTATTTT
.	TRBV10-2	TRBJ1-1	.	CASSHRAGAEAFF	TGCGCCAGCAGTCACAGGGCTGGGGCTGAAGCTTTCTTT
.	TRBV30	TRBJ1-6	.	CASRSGNSYNSPLHF	TGTGCCTCCAGATCAGGGAACTCCTATAATTCACCCCTCCACTTT
.	TRBV4-1	TRBJ1-3	.	CASSPVLGARIGNTIYF	TGCGCCAGCAGCCCCGTCTTGGGGGCCAGAATTGGAAACACCATATATTTT
.	TRBV19	TRBJ1-5	TRBD1	CATEIGQGSNQPQHF	TGTGCCACTGAGATCGGACAGGGGAGCAATCAGCCCCAGCATTTT
.	TRBV3-1/TRBV3-2	TRBJ2-1	TRBD2	CASSQGFKRELYNEQFF	TGTGCCAGCAGCCAAGGGTTTAAGCGGGAGCTCTACAATGAGCAGTTCTTC
once	TRBV6-5	TRBJ2-4	TRBD1	CASSPRQGRGNIQYF	TGTGCCAGCAGCCCAAGACAGGGCCGGGGAAACATTCAGTACTTC
few	TRBV6-5	TRBJ1-3	TRBD1	CASSYSGQGNTYF	TGTGCCAGCAGTTACTCGGGACAGGGGAATACATATTTT
.	TRBV7-3	TRBJ2-5	TRBD2	CASSPRGGETQYF	TGTGCCAGCAGCCCAAGGGGAGGGGAGACCCAGTACTTC
.	TRBV10-3	TRBJ2-2	.	CAIRLRGATGELFF	TGTGCCATCAGACTACGGGGGGCCACCGGGGAGCTGTTTTTT
.	TRBV10-3	TRBJ1-1	.	CAIRAGENTEAFF	TGTGCCATCAGAGCAGGGGAGAACACTGAAGCTTTCTTT
.	TRBV15	TRBJ1-5	.	CATSRDREGQKPQHF	TGTGCCACCAGCAGAGATAGGGAGGGGCAGAAGCCCCAGCATTTT
.	TRBV11-3	TRBJ2-7	TRBD1	CASSLGMGDRDDEQYF	TGTGCCAGCAGCTTAGGGATGGGGGACAGGGACGACGAGCAGTACTTC
.	TRBV5-4	TRBJ1-1	.	CASSAQQALNTEAFF	TGTGCCAGCAGCGCCCAACAGGCATTGAACACTGAAGCTTTCTTT
.	TRBV5-4	TRBJ1-4	TRBD1	CASSGTGGNNEKLFF	TGTGCCAGCAGCGGGACAGGGGGTAATAATGAAAAACTGTTTTTT
.	TRBV25-1	TRBJ1-2	.	CASSDRSYGYTF	TGTGCCAGCAGTGACAGATCCTATGGCTACACCTTC
.	TRBV24-1	TRBJ2-1	TRBD2	CATSDRGLAGGTEQFF	TGTGCCACCAGTGATAGGGGACTAGCGGGAGGGACTGAGCAGTTCTTC
.	TRBV7-9	TRBJ2-7	.	CASSPLTGTYEQYF	TGTGCCAGCAGTCCCCTCACGGGTACCTACGAGCAGTACTTC
.	TRBV5-8	TRBJ1-6	.	CASSSTAVRSPLHF	TGTGCCAGCAGCTCCACAGCTGTACGGTCACCCCTCCACTTT
.	TRBV6-5	TRBJ1-2	.	CASSHDRNYGYTF	TGTGCCAGCAGCCATGACAGGAACTATGGCTACACCTTC
once	TRBV5-5	TRBJ1-2	.	CASSLYQSNYGYTF	TGTGCCAGCAGCTTGTATCAGTCCAACTATGGCTACACCTTC
.	TRBV5-1	TRBJ2-3	TRBD2	CASSGTSGYTDTQYF	TGCGCCAGTTCCGGGACTAGCGGGTATACAGATACGCAGTATTTT
.	TRBV5-1	TRBJ2-1	.	CASSETLSQYNEQFF	TGCGCCAGCAGCGAGACTCTAAGTCAATACAATGAGCAGTTCTTC
.	TRBV5-1	TRBJ2-5	TRBD1	CASSLAEGTDETQYF	TGCGCCAGCAGCTTGGCCGAAGGGACAGACGAGACCCAGTACTTC
.	TRBV19	TRBJ1-1	.	CASSPPRRGKAFF	TGTGCCAGTAGTCCCCCCCGGCGGGGTAAAGCTTTCTTT
once	TRBV16	TRBJ1-1	.	CASSPETGAFEAFF	TGTGCCAGCAGCCCGGAGACAGGAGCATTCGAAGCTTTCTTT
.	TRBV4-3	TRBJ1-3	.	CASSQDRRGAGNTIYF	TGCGCCAGCAGCCAAGATCGACGGGGGGCTGGAAACACCATATATTTT
.	TRBV24-1	TRBJ2-1	TRBD2	CATSDSLARASGTYYNEQFF	TGTGCCACCAGTGATTCCTTGGCCAGGGCTAGCGGGACATATTACAATGAGCAGTTCTTC
.	TRBV6-1	TRBJ1-1	.	CASSERRDTEAFF	TGTGCCAGCAGTGAGCGGAGGGACACTGAAGCTTTCTTT
.	TRBV14	TRBJ2-1	TRBD1	CASSPPGQYNEQFF	TGTGCCAGCAGCCCGCCGGGACAGTACAATGAGCAGTTCTTC
.	TRBV12-3/TRBV12-4	TRBJ2-2	.	CASSFNTGELFF	TGTGCCAGCAGTTTTAATACCGGGGAGCTGTTTTTT
.	TRBV4-1	TRBJ1-5	TRBD1	CASSQDRDTGGNQPQHF	TGCGCCAGCAGCCAAGATAGGGATACAGGGGGCAATCAGCCCCAGCATTTT
.	TRBV6-6	TRBJ2-2	.	CASSPIGGGTGELFF	TGTGCCAGCAGTCCGATTGGGGGAGGAACCGGGGAGCTGTTTTTT
once	TRBV6-6	TRBJ2-5	TRBD2	CASSYSKAGVGETQYF	TGTGCCAGCAGTTACTCGAAAGCGGGAGTGGGAGAGACCCAGTACTTC
.	TRBV7-2	TRBJ1-2	TRBD1	CASSSGQGYGYTF	TGTGCCAGCAGCTCGGGACAGGGGTATGGCTACACCTTC
few	TRBV10-1	TRBJ2-7	.	CAVIKEPQYF	TGCGCCGTTATAAAAGAGCCTCAGTACTTC
once	TRBV7-8	TRBJ2-3	TRBD2	CASSLETSGGNTQYF	TGTGCCAGCAGCTTAGAGACTAGCGGGGGCAATACGCAGTATTTT
.	TRBV10-3	TRBJ2-1	.	CAISERWEFYNEQFF	TGTGCCATCAGTGAGAGGTGGGAGTTCTACAATGAGCAGTTCTTC
.	TRBV10-1	TRBJ2-1	.	CASSDVRGFSNEQFF	TGCGCCAGCAGTGATGTGCGGGGCTTTTCCAATGAGCAGTTCTTC
.	TRBV5-3	TRBJ1-5	TRBD1	CARSVRRDRDVGQPQHF	TGTGCCAGAAGCGTCCGCCGGGACAGGGATGTGGGTCAGCCCCAGCATTTT
once	TRBV19	TRBJ2-5	.	CASSRAGDGWETQYF	TGTGCCAGTAGTCGAGCAGGGGACGGATGGGAGACCCAGTACTTC